The source of this T cell receptor (beta chain) is a study of T cells after yellow fever vaccination. Overall study results and limits: The secondary response peaked faster, at day 5 versus 15, but was weaker.

TCRdb reanalysed the 5' RACE reads using MiXCR and keeps one entry per CDR3 protein. The sample yields 500,000 to 700,000 distinct CDR3 sequences, under 25% seen once. This clonotype appeared a few times. Its target is not known. V was pared by 8 bases and J by 8 bases, with 11 bases of the junction left unmatched. CDR3 length equals 15 residues. The germline CDR1 and CDR2 sequences are MNHEY and SMNVEV (reference sequence). Sample: PBMCs, taken 15 days after the yellow fever booster vaccination. The chain employs TRBV27 and TRBJ2-1; 11 bases agree with TRBD1. This clonotype was sampled from a man aged 30 to 45 who received the YFV17D yellow fever vaccine. The CDR3 coding sequence is TGTGCCAGCTTTACGGGGACAGGGGGGAGAGATGAGCAGTTCTTC. Amino acid sequence: CASFTGTGGRDEQFF.